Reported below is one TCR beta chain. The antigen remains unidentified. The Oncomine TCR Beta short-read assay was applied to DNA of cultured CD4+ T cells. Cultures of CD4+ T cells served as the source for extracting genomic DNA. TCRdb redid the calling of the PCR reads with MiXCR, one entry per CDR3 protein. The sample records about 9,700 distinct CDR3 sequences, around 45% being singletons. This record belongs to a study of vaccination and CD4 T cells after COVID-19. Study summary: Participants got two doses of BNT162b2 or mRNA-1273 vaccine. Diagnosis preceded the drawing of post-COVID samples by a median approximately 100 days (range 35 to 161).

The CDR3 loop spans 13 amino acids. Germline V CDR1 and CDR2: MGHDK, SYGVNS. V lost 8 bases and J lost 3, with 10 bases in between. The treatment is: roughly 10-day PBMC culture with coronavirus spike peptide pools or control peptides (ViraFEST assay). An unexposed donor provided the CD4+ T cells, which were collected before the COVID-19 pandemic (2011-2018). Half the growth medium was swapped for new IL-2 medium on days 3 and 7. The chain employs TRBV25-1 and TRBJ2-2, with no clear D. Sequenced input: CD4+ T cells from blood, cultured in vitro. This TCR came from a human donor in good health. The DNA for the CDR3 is TGTGCCAGCCGCCCCTCATACACCGGGGAGCTGTTTTTT. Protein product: CASRPSYTGELFF.